Reported below is one TCR beta chain. What it recognizes is unknown. TCRdb keeps only in-frame clones here, not all; method: immunoSEQ multiplex PCR. The repertoire consists of over 150,000 clones, with 85% to 95% occurring once and the leading ten covering around 1.5%. This entry is derived from a study of T cell responses to AZD1222 COVID-19 vaccine. General observations from the study: White British donors predominated, females outnumbered males, and clonal diversity was possibly underestimated.

Per germline, CDR1 MDHEN and CDR2 SYDVKM. V was trimmed by 11 bases and J by 10 bases, leaving 18 bases between them. CDR3 length equals 13 residues. This specimen was peripheral blood, taken 28 days after the second AZD1222 dose. This chain connects TRBV28 to TRBJ1-6; D is uncertain. The sequence was obtained from an adult who received the AZD1222 COVID-19 vaccine. The CDR3 region is CAGNSLTDSPLHF. CDR3 nucleotides: TGTGCCGGGAACTCTCTGACTGACTCACCCCTCCACTTT.